Listed below are T cell receptor beta chains from one sample, sequenced in a study of T cells in Graves' hyperthyroidism and ophthalmopathy. TCRdb recomputed calls from the multiplex PCR reads with MiXCR, one row per CDR3 protein. The sample includes hundreds of thousands of distinct CDR3 sequences, around 15% of them seen just once. The specimen was blood. Source of these receptors: a woman aged 25 to 39 with Graves' hyperthyroidism. Each CDR3 is given with its conserved first and last residue. D genes are given only for firm matches. Some rows mark clone size as missing; the rest say once, few, many or name a class of expanded clone.

D	size	V	J	CDR3	DNA
-	many	TRBV6-5	TRBJ2-1	CASSYGGPGSYNEQFF	TGTGCCAGCAGTTACGGGGGTCCGGGCTCCTACAATGAGCAGTTCTTC
-	-	TRBV20-1	TRBJ1-2	CSARPTNPNLYGYTF	TGCAGTGCTAGACCTACCAATCCTAACCTCTATGGCTACACCTTC
TRBD1	-	TRBV5-6	TRBJ1-6	CASSSDRGNSPLHF	TGTGCCAGCAGCAGTGACAGGGGGAATTCACCCCTCCACTTT
-	many	TRBV12-3/TRBV12-4	TRBJ1-1	CASSSPTAWEAFF	TGTGCCAGCAGTTCTCCGACAGCCTGGGAGGCTTTCTTT
-	-	TRBV19	TRBJ1-2	CASSIAQAANYGYTF	TGTGCCAGTAGTATTGCGCAGGCCGCTAACTATGGCTACACCTTC
TRBD2	few	TRBV29-1	TRBJ2-1	CSVNLSGGVDNEQFF	TGCAGCGTGAACCTAAGCGGGGGGGTGGACAATGAGCAGTTCTTC
-	-	TRBV11-3	TRBJ2-1	CASPPGQPEYEQFF	TGTGCCAGCCCTCCGGGGCAGCCTGAATATGAGCAGTTCTTC
-	many	TRBV7-2	TRBJ1-1	CASSLARWGNTEAFF	TGTGCCAGCAGCTTAGCGAGGTGGGGGAACACTGAAGCTTTCTTT
-	few	TRBV7-6	TRBJ2-6	CASKAGPGANVLTF	TGTGCCAGCAAGGCGGGCCCCGGGGCCAACGTCCTGACTTTC
TRBD2	many	TRBV12-3/TRBV12-4	TRBJ2-1	CASSLPTSGLGNEQFF	TGTGCCAGCAGTTTGCCGACTAGCGGGTTGGGGAATGAGCAGTTCTTC
-	many	TRBV29-1	TRBJ1-5	CSVGGGAPNQPQHF	TGCAGCGTTGGCGGCGGGGCGCCCAATCAGCCCCAGCATTTT
TRBD2	few	TRBV25-1	TRBJ2-3	CASSEWPSGRSDTQYF	TGTGCCAGCAGTGAATGGCCTAGCGGGAGATCAGATACGCAGTATTTT
TRBD2	few	TRBV7-9	TRBJ2-4	CASTMTSGTYLAKNIQYF	TGTGCCAGCACTATGACTAGCGGGACCTACCTAGCCAAAAACATTCAGTACTTC
TRBD2	-	TRBV5-1	TRBJ2-1	CASSSTSGGNNEQFF	TGCGCCAGCAGCTCTACTAGCGGGGGAAACAATGAGCAGTTCTTC
TRBD2	-	TRBV2	TRBJ2-7	CASGGGTSYEQYF	TGTGCCAGCGGGGGAGGGACTAGTTACGAGCAGTACTTC
-	few	TRBV9	TRBJ1-5	CASSLDKRRSWPQHF	TGTGCCAGCAGCTTAGATAAAAGACGGTCATGGCCCCAGCATTTT
TRBD2	-	TRBV20-1	TRBJ2-2	CSARGAGLAGGASGELFF	TGCAGTGCTAGAGGGGCGGGACTAGCGGGAGGAGCGTCCGGGGAGCTGTTTTTT
TRBD1	few	TRBV4-1	TRBJ2-7	CASSQTGVLSYEQYF	TGCGCCAGCAGCCAAACAGGGGTCCTCTCCTACGAGCAGTACTTC
TRBD2	few	TRBV5-6	TRBJ2-5	CASKAGAVETQYF	TGTGCCAGCAAGGCGGGAGCTGTAGAGACCCAGTACTTC
TRBD1	-	TRBV12-3/TRBV12-4	TRBJ1-6	CASSQTGVDSPLHF	TGTGCCAGCAGCCAAACAGGGGTCGATTCACCCCTCCACTTT
-	many	TRBV28	TRBJ2-5	CASSSQRPGRKETQYF	TGTGCCAGCAGTTCCCAAAGACCCGGACGGAAAGAGACCCAGTACTTC
TRBD2	-	TRBV20-1	TRBJ2-7	CSARIPRLAGSYEQYF	TGCAGTGCTAGAATACCGCGGCTAGCGGGATCCTACGAGCAGTACTTC
-	many	TRBV20-1	TRBJ2-7	CSASDTSSYEQYF	TGCAGTGCTAGCGACACTAGCAGTTACGAGCAGTACTTC
-	few	TRBV30	TRBJ2-7	CAWAGGPEQYF	TGTGCCTGGGCAGGGGGGCCCGAGCAGTACTTC
TRBD1	many	TRBV11-3	TRBJ2-6	CASSPQGAGANVLTF	TGTGCCAGCAGCCCCCAGGGGGCCGGGGCCAACGTCCTGACTTTC
-	few	TRBV7-2	TRBJ1-6	CASSLGKGRFNSPLHF	TGTGCCAGCAGCTTAGGAAAGGGACGGTTTAATTCACCCCTCCACTTT
-	-	TRBV20-1	TRBJ2-2	CSARDQGRPGELFF	TGCAGTGCTAGAGATCAGGGCCGGCCCGGGGAGCTGTTTTTT
-	few	TRBV15	TRBJ2-5	CATSKWRGETQYF	TGTGCCACCAGCAAGTGGCGTGGCGAGACCCAGTACTTC
TRBD1	few	TRBV7-3	TRBJ2-3	CASSREGTGGPTDTQYF	TGTGCCAGCAGCCGGGAGGGGACAGGGGGGCCCACAGATACGCAGTATTTT
-	once	TRBV5-1	TRBJ1-4	CASSIQGANEKLFF	TGCGCCAGCAGCATACAGGGTGCTAATGAAAAACTGTTTTTT
-	many	TRBV28	TRBJ2-1	CASTISYNEQFF	TGTGCCAGCACGATTTCCTACAATGAGCAGTTCTTC
TRBD1	many	TRBV10-2	TRBJ2-7	CASSERTGPHEQYF	TGCGCCAGCAGTGAGAGGACAGGGCCCCACGAGCAGTACTTC
TRBD1	many	TRBV6-2/TRBV6-3	TRBJ1-5	CASSYASGQGGPQHF	TGTGCCAGCAGTTACGCCTCGGGACAGGGGGGGCCCCAGCATTTT
-	many	TRBV2	TRBJ1-1	CASKEVTVPEAFF	TGTGCCAGCAAAGAGGTGACAGTCCCTGAAGCTTTCTTT
TRBD1	-	TRBV30	TRBJ1-1	CAWSRDRGTEASF	TGTGCCTGGAGTAGGGACAGGGGGACTGAAGCTTCCTTT
-	-	TRBV19	TRBJ2-1	CASNTRSGLGSHNEQFF	TGTGCCAGTAATACACGGTCCGGGCTCGGGAGCCACAATGAGCAGTTCTTC
-	many	TRBV20-1	TRBJ1-2	CSARKGPDGYTF	TGCAGTGCTAGAAAAGGCCCCGATGGCTACACCTTC
TRBD1	many	TRBV28	TRBJ2-2	CASRHLMRQGTLFF	TGTGCCAGCAGACACCTCATGAGACAGGGAACGCTGTTTTTT
-	many	TRBV7-2	TRBJ2-5	CASSRRPTDHRETQYF	TGTGCCAGCAGCCGTCGTCCCACCGACCACCGAGAGACCCAGTACTTC